One sample yielded the 7 T cell receptor beta chains listed below, sequenced in a study of Ad26.COV2.S vaccination and SARS-CoV-2 variants. TCRdb keeps only in-frame clones here, not all; method: immunoSEQ multiplex PCR. The table shows 500,000 or so clones, with approximately 92% occurring only once. Treatment here: about 20 received Ad26.COV2.S at low or high dose, single or two shots; about 5 received placebo; per-sample allocation not given. Each sample was drawn 63 days after the first injection (of vaccine or placebo). The source material was peripheral blood, sampled in a trial of Ad26.COV2.S vaccine versus placebo. All receptors derive from a person between 18 and 65 years old who received the Ad26.COV2.S COVID-19 vaccine or a placebo.

The chain couples TRBV5-4 to TRBJ1-2; D is unclear. CDR1 and CDR2 (germline): SGHNT, YYREEE (reference sequence). Trimming took 3 bases from V and 4 from J, leaving 16 bases between them. This CDR3 comprises 15 residues. The DNA of the CDR3 is TGTGCCAGCAGCTCGGCCAATCCTGGGCTCTATGGCTACACCTTC. Translated: CASSSANPGLYGYTF.

The rearrangement links TRBV5-1 to TRBJ2-2; 7 bases agree with TRBD2. The V gene's germline CDR1 is SGHRS and CDR2 YFSETQ. The CDR3 runs 15 residues. The junction had 6 bases not matched to a gene; V was cut back by 6 bases and J by 1 base. CDR3 coding DNA: TGCGCCAGCAAAATAGCGGGCAAGAACACCGGGGAGCTGTTTTTT. Amino acids: CASKIAGKNTGELFF.

This chain connects TRBV5-5 to TRBJ1-5, with D possibly matching TRBD1 (6 bases). This CDR3 is 18 amino acids long. Germline V gene sequence: CDR1 SGHKS, CDR2 YYEKEE (reference sequence). V was trimmed by 0 bases and J by 4 bases, leaving 20 bases between them. The CDR3 loop reads CASSLGDARGNPNQPQHF. The DNA of the CDR3 is TGTGCCAGCAGCTTGGGGGACGCCAGGGGCAATCCTAATCAGCCCCAGCATTTT.

The chain carries TRBV7-9 and TRBJ2-1, with 9 bases matching TRBD2. Germline-derived CDR1 and CDR2 are SEHNR and FQNEAQ (reference sequence). This CDR3 region has 15 residues. The V gene end was trimmed by 7 bases and the J gene end by 9 bases; junction bases not matched to a gene: 13. The CDR3 DNA reads TGTGCCAGCACCCTGGGGGTAGCGGGAGAACGTGAGCAGTTCTTC. As protein: CASTLGVAGEREQFF.

The J gene is TRBJ2-2, the V gene TRBV10-3; D call uncertain. CDR1 and CDR2 (germline): ENHRY, SYGVKD. With 5 bases removed from V and 6 bases from J, the gap between germline ends came to 10 bases. CDR3 length: 13 amino acids. Here the CDR3 reads CAISPLGSGELFF. In nucleotides, the CDR3 is TGTGCCATCAGTCCCCTAGGGTCCGGGGAGCTGTTTTTT.

This chain uses TRBV24-1 with TRBJ2-7, with 9 bases aligning to TRBD1. The CDR3 contains 14 residues. The germline CDR1 and CDR2 sequences are KGHDR and SFDVKD. V lost 4 bases and J lost 5; bases outside the gene matches: 5. The CDR3 nucleotides read TGTGCCACCAGTGACCCCGGGACAGGGAACGAGCAGTACTTC. This gives the protein CATSDPGTGNEQYF.

The rearrangement uses TRBV5-1 and TRBJ1-2; no firm D call. Trimming left V 5 bases short and J 5 bases short, with 16 bases between. Germline V lookup: CDR1 SGHRS, CDR2 YFSETQ. The CDR3 length is 14 residues. For the CDR3, the DNA is TGCGCCAGCAGTCACCCCACGGGAGCATATGGCTACACCTTC. Its translation is CASSHPTGAYGYTF.